This TCR beta chain originates from a study of T cell responses to AZD1222 COVID-19 vaccine (dated by TCRdb to about 2021). About the study as a whole: Because spike-specific TCR depth and breadth did not differ between the two schedules, AZD1222 recipients who got a second dose at roughly 4 weeks were pooled with those who got a second dose at roughly 12 weeks. Trial participants were enrolled by age into subgroups of 18-55, 56-69 and 70-plus years, and around 150, 28 and 57 TCR-sequenced participants, respectively, were included in these subgroups. A total of over 230 trial participants underwent TCR sequencing, of whom about 210 received two doses of AZD1222 and some 25 received two doses of the MenACWY control vaccine. Broad study findings and their caveats: Nearly half of unique spike-specific TCRs reportedly recognized epitopes outside regions mutated in the B.1.351 and B.1.1.7 variants. Because no samples from the day 14 peak response were available, repertoires could be characterized only after the peak T cell response. After two AZD1222 doses, both the breadth and the depth of spike-specific TCRs were significantly higher than at day 0 and than in MenACWY recipients. Conclusions about previously exposed vaccinees were limited because only five to seven AZD1222 recipients were SARS-CoV-2 seropositive at baseline. Most participants were white British and females outnumbered males, and the authors suggested that clonal diversity may have been underestimated. In the small 56-69-year group, the increase in depth fell short of significance, most likely because of low power. CD4 TCRs associated with the vaccine covered the entire spike protein, and the dominant responses were in regions 160-218 and 743-854.

The CDR3 regions of human TCRbeta chains were analyzed by immunosequencing. The study's own analysis went as follows. Repertoire TCRs were checked for matches against a reference library of SARS-CoV-2-specific TCRs that had been generated using the MIRA antigen-specificity platform. Breadth was defined as the fraction of unique TCRs that were SARS-CoV-2-associated, and depth was defined as the fraction of total T cells that were SARS-CoV-2-associated. Using the MIRA data, every spike-specific TCR was mapped to the spike region that the TCR reacted to and assigned to either a CD4 or a CD8 class. Log10-transformed breadth and depth values were compared by one-way ANOVA with Sidak's multiple comparisons tests. TCRdb mirrors the immuneACCESS table, restricted to in-frame sequences. Some clones are absent from its copies; in checked studies, under half trace to an unresolved V gene, and the reason for the others is unknown. For V, J and clone size, that table is used; D and trimming come from the DNA. This sample holds 140,000 to 150,000 clones; 85% to 95% were observed only once. Under 2% of the sample belongs to the ten largest clones.

A remark on this clone: The antigen this receptor binds is unknown. No clone much larger than this one lies a single base away; base qualities are absent.

CDR1 and CDR2 are drawn from the germline V gene: SGHTA, FQGTGA. Relative to germline, V is missing 4 bases and J is missing 2 bases, with 4 bases of the junction outside any gene match. Counted from cysteine to phenylalanine, this CDR3 has 16 amino acids. Only the CDR3 DNA stays, 48 bases, in frame from base 1. The time point label, as the study defines it: baseline before first vaccination. Vaccinee samples were obtained from the UK trials COV001 and COV002, which included a single-blind randomized controlled phase 2/3 trial of AZD1222 (ChAdOx1 nCoV-19) in healthy adults. Trial participant PBMC samples were collected at day 0 and day 28 after the second dose for TCRbeta chain sequencing.

The sample consisted of peripheral blood, taken on day 0 of AZD1222 vaccination. Recombination linked TRBV7-3 to TRBJ2-1, and 11 bases in between align with TRBD2. The TCR comes from an adult in good health. The CDR3 region has the sequence CASSSYSGRAYNEQFF. The DNA sequence is TGTGCCAGCAGCTCTTATAGCGGGAGGGCCTACAATGAGCAGTTCTTC.